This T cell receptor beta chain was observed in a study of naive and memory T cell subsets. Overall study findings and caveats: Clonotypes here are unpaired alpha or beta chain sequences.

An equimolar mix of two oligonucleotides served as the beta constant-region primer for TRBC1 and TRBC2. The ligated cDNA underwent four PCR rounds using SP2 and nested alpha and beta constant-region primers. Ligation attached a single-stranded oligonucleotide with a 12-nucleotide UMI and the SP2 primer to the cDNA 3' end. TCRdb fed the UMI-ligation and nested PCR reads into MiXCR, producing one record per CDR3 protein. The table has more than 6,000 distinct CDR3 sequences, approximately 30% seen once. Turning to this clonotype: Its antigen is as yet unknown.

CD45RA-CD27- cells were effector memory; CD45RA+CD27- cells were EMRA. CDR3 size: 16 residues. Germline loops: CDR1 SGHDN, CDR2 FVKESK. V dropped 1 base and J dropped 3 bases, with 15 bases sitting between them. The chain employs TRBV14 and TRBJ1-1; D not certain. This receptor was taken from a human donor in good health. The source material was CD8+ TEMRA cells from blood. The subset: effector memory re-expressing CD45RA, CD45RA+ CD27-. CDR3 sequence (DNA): TGTGCCAGCAGCCAAGCGTCGGTGGCTTTTGACACTGAAGCTTTCTTT. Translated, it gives CASSQASVAFDTEAFF. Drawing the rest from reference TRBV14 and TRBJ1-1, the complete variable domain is EAGVTQFPSHSVIEKGQTVTLRCDPISGHDNLYWYRRVMGKEIKFLLHFVKESKQDESGMPNNRFLAERTGGTYSTLKVQPAELEDSGVYFCASSQASVAFDTEAFFGQGTRLTVV.